These 27 T cell receptor beta chains share one sample of origin, sequenced in a study of blood T cell repertoires in COVID-19. Data came from immunoSEQ multiplex PCR; TCRdb stores just in-frame clones and leaves some out. The sample lists roughly 53,000 clones, 90% occurring once. Sample: peripheral blood. These receptors all stem from a human donor in a cohort sampled during active COVID-19.

V gene TRBV11-3 combines with J gene TRBJ2-1; 10 bases map to TRBD2. V lost 2 bases to trimming and J lost 8 bases; unmatched junction nucleotides: 6. This CDR3 is built from 15 residues. The germline V gene has CDR1 SGHNT and CDR2 YENEEA. The CDR3 protein is CASSLRLAGVYEQFF. CDR3 coding DNA: TGTGCCAGCAGCTTAAGGCTAGCGGGAGTGTATGAGCAGTTCTTC. Combining the CDR3 with reference TRBV11-3 and TRBJ2-1 gives the whole variable domain EAGVVQSPRYKIIEKKQPVAFWCNPISGHNTLYWYLQNLGQGPELLIRYENEEAVDDSQLPKDRFSAERLKGVDSTLKIQPAELGDSAVYLCASSLRLAGVYEQFFGPGTRLTVL.

This sequence joins TRBV7-9 and TRBJ2-5; TRBD1 is a possible D gene (6 bases). Germline V gene sequence: CDR1 SEHNR, CDR2 FQNEAQ (reference sequence). The germline V and J ends were trimmed by 5 bases and 2 bases, with 9 bases remaining between them. The CDR3 totals 13 residues. The CDR3 bases are TGTGCCAGCAGCCCCCAGGGGCAAGAGACCCAGTACTTC. Translated: CASSPQGQETQYF.

DNA for the CDR3: TGTGCCAGCAGCTTAGGAGGGAGAGACGAGACCCAGTACTTC. It translates to CASSLGGRDETQYF. The chain joins TRBV7-9 to TRBJ2-5; TRBD2 is a possible D gene (5 bases). CDR3 length: 14 amino acids. The V gene lost 1 base and the J gene lost 5 bases, with 11 bases spanning the gap. Per germline, CDR1 SEHNR and CDR2 FQNEAQ (reference sequence).

CDR3 sequence: CASTRGQADYGYTF. CDR3 DNA sequence: TGCGCCAGCACCCGCGGACAGGCCGACTATGGCTACACCTTC. The chain recombines TRBV5-1 with TRBJ1-2; 7 bases line up with TRBD1. CDR1 and CDR2 from the germline V gene are SGHRS and YFSETQ. This CDR3 is 14 amino acids long. V lost 6 bases, J lost 3 bases, and 8 bases stayed unmatched.

V and J are TRBV7-9 and TRBJ1-1; the D gene is possibly TRBD1 (5 bases). Trimming removed 0 bases at V and 5 bases at J, with 10 bases between. Germline CDR1 reads SEHNR; CDR2 reads FQNEAQ (reference sequence). The CDR3 has 14 residues. The CDR3 DNA sequence: TGTGCCAGCAGCTTAGCCCCTGGGGGGACTGAAGCTTTCTTT. Translation: CASSLAPGGTEAFF.

This chain links TRBV30 with TRBJ1-2, with a tentative D call TRBD1 (5 bases). The CDR3 is 11 residues long. Germline CDR1 GTSNPN, CDR2 SVGIG (reference sequence). With 0 bases removed from V and 12 bases from J, the gap between germline ends came to 11 bases. Here the CDR3 reads CAWSVGGTHTF. The DNA for the CDR3 is TGTGCCTGGAGTGTCGGGGGGACTCACACCTTC.

The V gene is TRBV27, the J gene TRBJ1-2, with 9 bases identical to TRBD1. The CDR3 totals 15 residues. Looked up from germline, CDR1 is MNHEY and CDR2 is SMNVEV (reference sequence). V shed 3 bases and J 6 bases; nucleotides not matched to a gene: 8. The CDR3 loop is CASSFLGTGYNGYTF. The CDR3, as DNA: TGTGCCAGCAGTTTTCTCGGGACAGGGTATAATGGCTACACCTTC.

This chain uses TRBV6-1 with TRBJ2-1; TRBD1 might be the D (5 bases). The germline V gene encodes CDR1 MNHNS and CDR2 SASEGT. The CDR3 has 13 amino acids. The V end lost 2 bases, the J end lost 10 bases, and 12 bases lay between the germline ends. Written as DNA, the CDR3 is TGTGCCAGCAGTGAATCGGTTAGGGGCGAGCAGTTCTTC. It translates to CASSESVRGEQFF.

The J gene is TRBJ2-3, the V gene TRBV6-2 or TRBV6-3, with D possibly TRBD1 on 5 matching bases. CDR1 MNHEY and CDR2 SVGEGT come from the germline V gene. V gave up 3 bases and J gave up 3 bases, with 13 bases separating them. This CDR3 has 15 residues. CDR3 bases: TGTGCCAGCAGTTATGGCGCAGGGTCGACAGATACGCAGTATTTT. It is translated as CASSYGAGSTDTQYF.

The chain couples TRBV9 to TRBJ2-3; no reliable D call. Germline V gene sequence: CDR1 SGDLS, CDR2 YYNGEE. CDR3 length: 14 amino acids. Trimming left V 4 bases short and J 5 bases short, with 14 bases between. CDR3 in DNA: TGTGCCAGCAGCTCTTCTATGCTCAAAGATACGCAGTATTTT. This encodes CASSSSMLKDTQYF.

This chain connects TRBV9 to TRBJ1-2; D gene uncertain. CDR3 length: 13 amino acids. CDR1 is SGDLS and CDR2 is YYNGEE in the germline V gene. V was pared by 2 bases and J by 2 bases, with 7 bases between. The CDR3 nucleotides read TGTGCCAGCAGCGTTGCACACAACTATGGCTACACCTTC. It encodes CASSVAHNYGYTF.

The gene calls are TRBV30 and TRBJ2-3, with D perhaps matching TRBD2 (7 bases). The ends were cut back, 0 bases at V and 2 bases at J, with 18 bases in the middle. CDR1 is GTSNPN, CDR2 SVGIG, per germline (reference sequence). CDR3 size: 17 residues. DNA for the CDR3: TGTGCCTGGAGTGTTGGGGGGGCTAGTCCTTACACAGATACGCAGTATTTT. Its protein is CAWSVGGASPYTDTQYF.

The chain uses TRBV27 and TRBJ2-3, with 7 bases matching TRBD2. Germline V gene data show CDR1 as MNHEY and CDR2 as SMNVEV (reference sequence). This CDR3 is built from 15 residues. V lost 3 bases and J lost 6; bases outside the gene matches: 9. The CDR3 DNA reads as TGTGCCAGCAGTTTTAGGCAGCGGGGAATGGATACGCAGTATTTT. It codes for CASSFRQRGMDTQYF.

This chain uses TRBV5-4 with TRBJ2-1; D call uncertain. Deletions cut 0 bases from V and 9 bases from J, with 10 bases between. CDR3 length: 13 residues. CDR1 SGHNT and CDR2 YYREEE come from the germline V gene (reference sequence). The CDR3 spells CASSLENGGEQFF. As DNA, the CDR3 is TGTGCCAGCAGCTTGGAGAACGGCGGTGAGCAGTTCTTC.

This clone was counted between two and nine times. The chain recombines TRBV6-1 with TRBJ2-2; 7 bases map to TRBD1. Germline V gene lookup returns CDR1 MNHNS and CDR2 SASEGT. J gave up 6 bases and V 0 bases, and 4 bases lay outside the gene matches. The CDR3 runs 15 residues. The CDR3 spells CASSEADTGAGELFF. The CDR3 DNA sequence: TGTGCCAGCAGTGAAGCCGACACAGGGGCCGGGGAGCTGTTTTTT.

The chain has TRBV28 and TRBJ1-3; 8 bases agree with TRBD1. This CDR3 is built from 16 residues. V lost 2 bases to trimming and J lost 1 base; unmatched junction nucleotides: 4. CDR1 is MDHEN, CDR2 SYDVKM, per germline. This CDR3 reads CASSLPDRGSGNTIYF. Here the CDR3 DNA reads TGTGCCAGCAGTTTACCCGACAGGGGATCTGGAAACACCATATATTTT.

This chain links TRBV29-1 with TRBJ2-1, with D tentatively TRBD2 (5 bases). The CDR3 contains 13 residues. The germline CDR1 and CDR2 sequences are SQVTM and ANQGSEA. The V end was cut by 7 bases, the J end by 8 bases, with 18 bases between. DNA of the CDR3: TGCAGCGCGCTTAGCGTCCTCGAAGATGAGCAGTTCTTC. Translating it yields CSALSVLEDEQFF.

The chain is built from TRBV7-3 and TRBJ2-5, with D maybe TRBD2 (5 bases). Trimming removed 4 bases at V and 0 bases at J, with 9 bases between. Germline V gene lookup returns CDR1 SGHTA and CDR2 FQGTGA. The CDR3 sequence is 14 residues long. The CDR3 protein is CASSYGGYQETQYF. The CDR3 DNA is TGTGCCAGCAGCTACGGCGGGTACCAAGAGACCCAGTACTTC.

V and J are TRBV2 and TRBJ1-1, with D tentatively TRBD1 (6 bases). Germline lookup yields CDR1 SNHLY and CDR2 FYNNEI. The germline V and J ends were trimmed by 6 bases and 1 base, with 12 bases remaining between them. CDR3 size: 14 residues. The chain's CDR3 is CASSVGQTNTEAFF. CDR3 in DNA: TGTGCCAGCAGCGTTGGACAGACGAACACTGAAGCTTTCTTT.

CDR3 sequence: CASSTWTGGANSPLHF. DNA of the CDR3: TGTGCCAGCAGCACATGGACAGGGGGTGCGAATTCACCCCTCCACTTT. The chain has TRBV9 and TRBJ1-6; 10 bases are shared with TRBD1. J was trimmed by 7 bases and V by 4 bases; bases with no gene match: 8. The CDR3 has 16 residues. CDR1 and CDR2 from the germline V gene are SGDLS and YYNGEE.

V usage is TRBV4-3 and J usage is TRBJ2-2, with TRBD1 matching 8 bases. The germline gives CDR1 LGHNA, CDR2 YSLEER. V shed 0 bases and J 7 bases; nucleotides not matched to a gene: 13. The CDR3 contains 18 residues. As DNA, the CDR3 is TGCGCCAGCAGCCAAGAATTGCGGCGGACAGGGACAAACGGGGAGCTGTTTTTT. Translating gives CASSQELRRTGTNGELFF.

This rearrangement joins TRBV10-3 to TRBJ2-3; D is undetermined. The CDR3 loop spans 14 amino acids. Germline loops: CDR1 ENHRY, CDR2 SYGVKD. The V end lost 0 bases, the J end lost 4 bases, and 8 bases lay between the germline ends. Here the CDR3 reads CAISESRNSDTQYF. DNA for the CDR3: TGTGCCATCAGTGAGTCTAGAAACTCAGATACGCAGTATTTT.

The J gene is TRBJ1-2, the V gene TRBV21-1; the D call in the table, TRBD1, was not verified against the DNA. TRBV21-1 is tagged as a pseudogene. The CDR3 length is 15 residues. DNA of the CDR3: TGTGCCAGCAGCAAACCGGGACAACGAAACTATGGCTACACCTTC. Amino acids: CASSKPGQRNYGYTF.

The chain is built from TRBV10-1 and TRBJ2-7; 8 bases map to TRBD1. V gave up 6 bases and J gave up 3 bases; unmatched junction bases: 4. The CDR3 sequence is 13 residues long. Germline CDR1 WNHNN, CDR2 SYGVQD (reference sequence). DNA for the CDR3: TGCGCCAGCAGCGAGGGACAGGACTACGAGCAGTACGTC. It yields the protein CASSEGQDYEQYV.

The chain recombines TRBV7-2 with TRBJ2-7, with TRBD2 matching over 8 bases. There are 14 residues in the CDR3. Germline CDR1 is SGHTA and CDR2 is FQGNSA. V lost 2 bases, J lost 0 bases, and 0 bases stayed unmatched. Here the CDR3 DNA reads TGTGCCAGCAGCTTAAGCGGGAGCTCCTACGAGCAGTACTTC. Translated: CASSLSGSSYEQYF.

The chain carries TRBV15 and TRBJ2-1; 8 nucleotides match TRBD2. CDR1 and CDR2 (germline): LNHNV, YYDKDF (reference sequence). The J segment lost 4 bases and the V segment lost 1 base, leaving 3 bases of the junction unmatched. This CDR3 has 15 residues. The CDR3 DNA reads as TGTGCCACCAGCAGAGTCGGGGGGGAATACAATGAGCAGTTCTTC. Translating it yields CATSRVGGEYNEQFF.

In this sample, this clone turned up once. This rearrangement joins TRBV19 to TRBJ1-1; no reliable D call. The length of the CDR3 is 13 residues. V was trimmed by 4 bases and J by 6 bases, leaving 12 bases between them. The germline V gene encodes CDR1 LNHDA and CDR2 SQIVND (reference sequence). As DNA, the CDR3 is TGTGCCAGTAGTAAGCGACGGGAGGCTGAAGCTTTCTTT. It encodes CASSKRREAEAFF.